The clone carrying this T cell receptor (beta chain) was picked up many times. The sample originates from a study of metastatic and nonmetastatic thyroid tumors. At the level of the study: Repertoires from blood and tumor or nodule tissue of malignant and benign thyroid patients were compared.

Between the trimmed V and J ends, which lost 0 bases and 2 bases, there was a span of 12 bases. The CDR3 totals 15 residues. Looked up from germline, CDR1 is DFQATT and CDR2 is SNEGSKA (reference sequence). There were no patients who had received any treatment before thyroid surgery. MiXCR reprocessed the PCR reads for TCRdb. The data hold roughly 59,000 clones, with about 16% observed a single time. This receptor was taken from a male donor with papillary thyroid cancer or a benign thyroid nodule (not recorded which). Some clones in this sample may be carry-over from other donors' samples. The chain is built from TRBV20-1 and TRBJ2-3, with D maybe TRBD2 (6 bases). Sequencing was done on a sample of blood. In DNA form, the CDR3 reads TGCAGTGCTAGAGATTCCGGGGGATTCACAGATACGCAGTATTTT. Protein: CSARDSGGFTDTQYF.